These 24 T cell receptor beta chains were all obtained from the same sample, sequenced in a study of blood T cell repertoires in COVID-19. Profiled with immunoSEQ multiplex PCR; TCRdb holds only in-frame clones, not every one. The table shows 90,000 to 150,000 clones, with 85% occurring only once. Sequences were obtained from peripheral blood. The origin of the receptors is a man aged 80 or over with acute or convalescent COVID-19.

The chain is built from TRBV5-1 and TRBJ2-3, with 9 bases fitting TRBD2. V lost 7 bases, J lost 3 bases, and 3 bases stayed unmatched. The CDR3 spans 13 residues. Per germline, CDR1 SGHRS and CDR2 YFSETQ. The CDR3 region has the DNA TGCGCCAGCGGTAGCGGGAGTACAGATACGCAGTATTTT. Protein sequence: CASGSGSTDTQYF.

The gene calls are TRBV6-4 and TRBJ2-3; 7 nucleotides match TRBD2. The CDR3 covers 14 residues. CDR1 is MRHNA, CDR2 SNTAGT, per germline. The V segment lost 4 bases and the J segment 4 bases; nucleotides outside the gene matches: 5. CDR3: CASSGRAGADTQYF. CDR3 bases: TGTGCCAGCAGTGGGCGCGCGGGGGCAGATACGCAGTATTTT.

V is TRBV27 and J is TRBJ2-1, with D unresolved. The CDR3 covers 15 residues. CDR1 is MNHEY, CDR2 SMNVEV, per germline (reference sequence). Trimming stripped 4 bases from V and 2 bases from J, with 12 bases between. The CDR3 is CASSYDSLPYNEQFF. The CDR3, as DNA: TGTGCCAGCAGTTACGACTCCCTCCCCTACAATGAGCAGTTCTTC.

The chain recombines TRBV3-1 (or the pseudogene TRBV3-2) with TRBJ1-1, with TRBD1 matching 10 bases. The V and J ends lost 4 bases and 8 bases, in that order; junction bases with no gene match: 7. This CDR3 is built from 14 residues. The germline CDR1 and CDR2 sequences are LGHDT and YNNKEL (reference sequence). CDR3 sequence (DNA): TGTGCCAGCAGCCGCGGACAGGGGGAGGACGAAGCTTTCTTT. Its protein product is CASSRGQGEDEAFF.

The chain is built from TRBV27 and TRBJ1-2; 7 bases are shared with TRBD1. Germline CDR1 reads MNHEY; CDR2 reads SMNVEV (reference sequence). Trimming at V came to 3 bases and at J to 3 bases, leaving 4 bases not matched to a gene. This CDR3 has 14 residues. The CDR3 DNA reads TGTGCCAGCAGTTTTGGGACAGATCACTATGGCTACACCTTC. Translation: CASSFGTDHYGYTF.

V gene TRBV9 combines with J gene TRBJ2-1; the match to TRBD2 covers 8 bases. Trimming at V came to 1 base and at J to 4 bases, leaving 7 bases not matched to a gene. The CDR3 covers 16 residues. The germline gives CDR1 SGDLS, CDR2 YYNGEE. The CDR3 reads CASSVTSGGVYNEQFF. In nucleotides, the CDR3 is TGTGCCAGCAGCGTAACTAGCGGTGGGGTTTACAATGAGCAGTTCTTC.

This clone occurred once. The chain links TRBV4-3 to TRBJ1-4; tentatively, D is TRBD1 (5 bases). The CDR3 spans 16 residues. The ends were cut back, 5 bases at V and 2 bases at J, with 15 bases in the middle. The germline CDR1 and CDR2 sequences are LGHNA and YSLEER. DNA of the CDR3: TGCGCCAGCAGCGTAGACGCCCCAGGGACTAATGAAAAACTGTTTTTT. Residues: CASSVDAPGTNEKLFF.

V gene TRBV7-3 combines with J gene TRBJ2-5; 10 bases are a match to TRBD2. The ends lost 1 base at V and 2 bases at J; junction bases unmatched: 10. The germline V gene encodes CDR1 SGHTA and CDR2 FQGTGA. The CDR3 runs to 18 residues. DNA of the CDR3: TGTGCCAGCAGCTTAAAACGGTCTAGCGGGGGTTTACAAGAGACCCAGTACTTC. This codes for CASSLKRSSGGLQETQYF.

The rearrangement uses TRBV10-3 and TRBJ1-5, with D possibly being TRBD1 (5 bases). V lost 5 bases and J 9 bases, leaving 17 bases between the germline ends. This CDR3 has 14 residues. CDR1 and CDR2 (germline): ENHRY, SYGVKD. CDR3 DNA: TGTGCCATCAGTCGCGACAGTACAAAGGGGCCCCAGCATTTT. Amino acid sequence: CAISRDSTKGPQHF.

The chain couples TRBV6-5 to TRBJ2-5; tentative D call: TRBD2 (6 bases). The germline V and J ends were trimmed by 8 bases and 10 bases, with 14 bases remaining between them. Germline CDR1 and CDR2: MNHEY and SVGAGI. The CDR3 covers 11 residues. The CDR3 DNA follows: TGTGCCAGCGGGGGGTCGGCTGGCCAGTACTTC. This gives the protein CASGGSAGQYF.

The rearrangement joins TRBV19 to TRBJ2-1, with 9 nucleotides matching TRBD2. The V gene's germline CDR1 is LNHDA and CDR2 SQIVND (reference sequence). Germline trimming cut 7 bases from V and 0 bases from J; bases unmatched to any gene: 7. The CDR3 has 16 amino acids. The CDR3 region is CASTPGLALSYNEQFF. CDR3 DNA sequence: TGTGCCAGTACCCCGGGACTAGCCCTCTCCTACAATGAGCAGTTCTTC.

This clone was detected once. The chain joins TRBV14 to TRBJ1-5; 7 positions agree with TRBD1. CDR1 and CDR2 (germline): SGHDN, FVKESK. CDR3 length: 14 residues. The V segment lost 4 bases and the J segment 3 bases; nucleotides outside the gene matches: 3. CDR3 coding DNA: TGTGCCAGCAGCCGCCAGGGGGTCAATCAGCCCCAGCATTTT. Encoded protein: CASSRQGVNQPQHF.

The CDR3 region is CASSLGAGGYEQYF. CDR3 coding DNA: TGTGCCAGCAGCTTAGGAGCCGGGGGGTACGAGCAGTACTTC. The chain links TRBV7-2 to TRBJ2-7; 7 bases agree with TRBD2. The junction had 4 bases not matched to a gene; V was cut back by 1 base and J by 4 bases. The CDR3 totals 14 residues. Germline CDR1 is SGHTA and CDR2 is FQGNSA.

The sample holds a few counts of this clone. The V and J genes are TRBV7-2 and TRBJ2-7; weak D call: TRBD1 (6 bases). The length of the CDR3 is 15 residues. The germline V gene has CDR1 SGHTA and CDR2 FQGNSA. V was trimmed by 1 base and J by 3 bases, leaving 13 bases between them. CDR3 nucleotide sequence: TGTGCCAGCAGCTTAGTTATAGGGGGTGGCTACGAGCAGTACTTC. Protein product: CASSLVIGGGYEQYF.

The genes are TRBV19 and TRBJ1-1, with 9 bases matching TRBD1. This CDR3 contains 15 residues. V lost 5 bases, J lost 5 bases, and 9 bases stayed unmatched. Germline-derived CDR1 and CDR2 are LNHDA and SQIVND (reference sequence). CDR3 DNA sequence: TGTGCCAGTAGTGTGTTACAGGGGGCGGGAACTGAAGCTTTCTTT. Amino acids: CASSVLQGAGTEAFF.

The chain couples TRBV5-5 to TRBJ2-7, with D perhaps TRBD1 (5 bases). The CDR3 is made up of 14 amino acids. V shed 6 bases and J shed 2 bases, with 15 bases lying between them. Germline V gives CDR1 SGHKS, CDR2 YYEKEE (reference sequence). CDR3 nucleotides: TGTGCCAGCACCCTGATGGGCAGGGCCTACGAGCAGTACTTC. It codes for CASTLMGRAYEQYF.

This chain joins TRBV11-2 and TRBJ2-3; 7 bases are shared with TRBD2. The V gene's germline CDR1 is SGHAT and CDR2 FQNNGV. J was trimmed by 2 bases and V by 6 bases; bases with no gene match: 11. This CDR3 has 16 amino acids. CDR3: CASRARGGRDTDTQYF. CDR3 DNA sequence: TGTGCCAGCAGGGCTAGGGGAGGGAGGGACACAGATACGCAGTATTTT. The full variable domain, in which reference TRBV11-2 and TRBJ2-3 provide the parts outside the CDR3, is EAGVAQSPRYKIIEKRQSVAFWCNPISGHATLYWYQQILGQGPKLLIQFQNNGVVDDSQLPKDRFSAERLKGVDSTLKIQPAKLEDSAVYLCASRARGGRDTDTQYFGPGTRLTVL.

The V call is TRBV11-2, the J call TRBJ1-1; 8 bases line up with TRBD1. The germline V gene has CDR1 SGHAT and CDR2 FQNNGV. V lost 5 bases to trimming and J lost 12 bases; unmatched junction nucleotides: 8. This CDR3 has 12 amino acids. The CDR3 spells CASSPGQGVSFF. DNA for the CDR3: TGTGCCAGCAGCCCAGGACAGGGTGTATCTTTCTTT. Looking up the rest from reference TRBV11-2 and TRBJ1-1 gives the full variable domain: EAGVAQSPRYKIIEKRQSVAFWCNPISGHATLYWYQQILGQGPKLLIQFQNNGVVDDSQLPKDRFSAERLKGVDSTLKIQPAKLEDSAVYLCASSPGQGVSFFGQGTRLTVV.

This clone was seen a single time. The chain combines TRBV7-2 with TRBJ1-4; D unclear. Germline CDR1 and CDR2: SGHTA and FQGNSA. The CDR3 is 13 amino acids. V was pared by 5 bases and J by 7 bases, with 11 bases between. CDR3 residues: CASSRGGSEKLFF. CDR3 DNA: TGTGCCAGCAGCCGGGGAGGGAGTGAAAAACTGTTTTTT.

The chain links TRBV5-1 to TRBJ1-2, with D perhaps matching TRBD1 (5 bases). The CDR3 is 12 residues long. Per germline, CDR1 SGHRS and CDR2 YFSETQ. Between the trimmed V and J ends, which lost 0 bases and 8 bases, there was a span of 8 bases. The CDR3 loop is CASSLVGEGYTF. Here the CDR3 DNA reads TGCGCCAGCAGCTTGGTAGGGGAAGGCTACACCTTC.

This clone was seen more than once but under ten times. Other DNA sequences in this sample translate to the same CDR3. The chain carries TRBV6-5 and TRBJ2-1; 7 bases agree with TRBD1. The CDR3 is 14 residues long. The ends lost 5 bases at V and 0 bases at J; junction bases unmatched: 1. CDR1 is MNHEY and CDR2 is SVGAGI in the germline V gene. In DNA, the CDR3 is TGTGCCAGCAGTCGGGACAGCTCCTACAATGAGCAGTTCTTC. Translated: CASSRDSSYNEQFF.

The genes are TRBV5-4 and TRBJ2-3; the D gene is possibly TRBD2 (5 bases). The CDR3 contains 15 residues. V was pared by 4 bases and J by 2 bases, with 14 bases between. CDR1 and CDR2 (germline): SGHNT, YYREEE (reference sequence). CDR3 sequence: CASSAGPASTDTQYF. The CDR3 DNA sequence: TGTGCCAGCAGCGCGGGCCCAGCCTCCACAGATACGCAGTATTTT.

The V and J genes are TRBV7-2 and TRBJ1-1; no definite D call. The germline V gene encodes CDR1 SGHTA and CDR2 FQGNSA. The CDR3 spans 15 residues. Trimming cost V 1 base and J 7 bases, with 16 bases left between them. The CDR3 sequence: CASSLVRIPFFEAFF. The CDR3 nucleotides read TGTGCCAGCAGCTTAGTGAGGATACCCTTTTTTGAAGCTTTCTTT.

Here the CDR3 reads CASSLTTNYGYTF. CDR3 in DNA: TGCGCCAGCAGCTTGACAACTAACTATGGCTACACCTTC. V gene TRBV5-1 combines with J gene TRBJ1-2; D remains ambiguous. The germline V gene encodes CDR1 SGHRS and CDR2 YFSETQ. Trimming removed 1 base at V and 0 bases at J, with 4 bases between. The CDR3 spans 13 residues.